This TCR beta chain was identified in a study of blood T cell repertoires in COVID-19. Per the authors' pipeline: Cell counts per sample came from amplifying reference gene primers. Clones were sequenced by immunoSEQ multiplex PCR, and TCRdb holds only the in-frame ones, with some missing. V and J calls and clone size come straight from that table; D and trimming were deduced from the DNA. The sample lists 250,000 to 300,000 clones, about 88% occurring once. CDR1 and CDR2 from the germline V gene are SGHRS and YFSETQ. The CDR3 has 15 amino acids. Trimming removed 5 bases from V and 5 bases from J; junction bases left unmatched: 12.

The V call is TRBV5-1, the J call TRBJ2-7; 8 bases are shared with TRBD2. The specimen sequenced was peripheral blood. This TCR derives from an older woman with acute or convalescent COVID-19. The CDR3 DNA reads as TGCGCCAGCAGGCTTGGACGTACTAGCGGCCACGAGCAGTACTTC. Translated, it gives CASRLGRTSGHEQYF.